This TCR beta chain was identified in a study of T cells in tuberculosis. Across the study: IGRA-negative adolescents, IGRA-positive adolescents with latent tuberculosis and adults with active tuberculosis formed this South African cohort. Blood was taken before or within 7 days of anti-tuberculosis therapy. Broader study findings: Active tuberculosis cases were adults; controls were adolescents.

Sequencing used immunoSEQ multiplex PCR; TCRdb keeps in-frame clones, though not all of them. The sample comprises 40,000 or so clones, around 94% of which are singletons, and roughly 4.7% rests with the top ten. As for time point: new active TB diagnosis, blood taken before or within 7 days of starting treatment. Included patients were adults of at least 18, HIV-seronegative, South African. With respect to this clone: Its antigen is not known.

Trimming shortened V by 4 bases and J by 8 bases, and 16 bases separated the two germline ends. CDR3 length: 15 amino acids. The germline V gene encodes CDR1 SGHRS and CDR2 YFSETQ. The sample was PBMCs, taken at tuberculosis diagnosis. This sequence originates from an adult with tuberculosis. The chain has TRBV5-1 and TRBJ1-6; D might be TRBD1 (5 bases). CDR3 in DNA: TGCGCCAGCAGCCTGGTAGGGGTCCTATATTCACCCCTCCACTTT. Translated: CASSLVGVLYSPLHF.